A single sample gave rise to the 26 T cell receptor beta chains below, sequenced in a study of cytomegalovirus exposure and HLA in healthy donors (dated 2017 in TCRdb). Libraries came from the immunoSEQ multiplex PCR assay. A mixture of 60 forward primers for TCR Vbeta segments and 13 reverse primers for TCR Jbeta segments was used in the multiplex PCR. Entries here come from immuneACCESS through TCRdb and include only in-frame sequences with V and J called. Some clones fail to appear in such tables; in the studies checked, an unresolved V gene covers under half of the shortfall, and the cause of the remainder is unknown. Recorded for this sample are tens of thousands of clones; 87% of them occurred a single time. Together, the top ten hold approximately 2.8% of the sample. The sequenced sample was PBMCs. The receptors originated from a boy between 10 and 17 years old in good health and CMV-seronegative.

This clone occurred a few times. The junction and the germline gene differ at one end; a read error may be behind it. The chain has TRBV29-1 and TRBJ2-3; D remains ambiguous. The CDR3 is made up of 13 amino acids. The V gene's germline CDR1 is SQVTM and CDR2 ANQGSEA. The CDR3 nucleotides read TGCAGCGTTGTCCGGTATCGCACAGATGCGCAGTATTTT. Translation: CSVVRYRTDAQYF.

The rearrangement joins TRBV19 to TRBJ2-5; weak D call: TRBD1 (5 bases). The J call may not be correct, given that the DNA end is closer to TRBJ2-7. This CDR3 spans 12 amino acids. Looked up from germline, CDR1 is LNHDA and CDR2 is SQIVND (reference sequence). The CDR3 DNA reads TGTGCCAGTAGTGCCGACAGCTACGAGCAGTACTTC. It is translated as CASSADSYEQYF.

The rearrangement joins TRBV25-1 to TRBJ2-7; 9 positions agree with TRBD1. The CDR3 runs to 12 residues. Trimming at V came to 10 bases and at J to 2 bases, leaving 3 bases not matched to a gene. Looked up from germline, CDR1 is MGHDK and CDR2 is SYGVNS. CDR3 bases: TGTGCCACCCGGGACAGGGCCTACGAGCAGTACTTC. Its translation: CATRDRAYEQYF.

This chain joins TRBV4-2 and TRBJ2-7; the D is unclear. In germline, CDR1 is LGHNA, CDR2 YNFKEQ. The CDR3 covers 15 residues. Trimming pared 1 base from V and 7 bases from J, leaving 17 bases between. As DNA, the CDR3 is TGTGCCAGCAGCCAAGCGTCCAGAGTTCTAGGAGAGCAGTACTTC. Translation: CASSQASRVLGEQYF.

The count of this clone is one. The chain carries TRBV13 and TRBJ2-7; possible D gene TRBD1, 5 bases. Germline V gene sequence: CDR1 PRHDT, CDR2 FYEKMQ (reference sequence). This CDR3 is 12 amino acids long. Trimming took off 8 bases at V and 3 bases at J, with 11 bases between the two ends. The CDR3 DNA follows: TGTGCCAGCCGGTCAGGGTTCTACGAGCAGTACTTC. Translated: CASRSGFYEQYF. Filled out from reference TRBV13 and TRBJ2-7, the complete variable domain reads AAGVIQSPRHLIKEKRETATLKCYPIPRHDTVYWYQQGPGQDPQFLISFYEKMQSDKGSIPDRFSAQQFSDYHSELNMSSLELGDSALYFCASRSGFYEQYFGPGTRLTVT.

The gene calls are TRBV6-1 and TRBJ1-1; D remains ambiguous. The CDR3 has 13 amino acids. Trimming cost V 3 bases and J 1 base, with 6 bases left between them. CDR1 is MNHNS and CDR2 is SASEGT in the germline V gene. DNA for the CDR3: TGTGCCAGCAGTGATGCAGGGAACACTGAAGCTTTCTTT. This sequence encodes CASSDAGNTEAFF.

This chain joins TRBV19 and TRBJ2-2, with 7 nucleotides matching TRBD1. The junction had 7 bases not matched to a gene; V was cut back by 5 bases and J by 7 bases. The CDR3 extends over 14 amino acids. The germline V gene has CDR1 LNHDA and CDR2 SQIVND (reference sequence). CDR3: CASSLDRDRGELFF. CDR3 coding DNA: TGTGCCAGTAGTCTCGACAGGGATCGCGGGGAGCTGTTTTTT.

J is TRBJ2-2 and V is TRBV6-4; 10 positions match TRBD1. The V gene's germline CDR1 is MRHNA and CDR2 SNTAGT. Trimming took 2 bases from V and 5 from J; bases not matched to a gene: 2. CDR3 size: 15 residues. CDR3 in amino acids: CASSDGTGETGELFF. The CDR3 nucleotides read TGTGCCAGCAGTGACGGGACAGGGGAGACCGGGGAGCTGTTTTTT.

V usage is TRBV20-1 and J usage is TRBJ1-2; D remains unclear. V gave up 6 bases and J gave up 3 bases, with 8 bases separating them. Germline CDR1 and CDR2: DFQATT and SNEGSKA (reference sequence). The CDR3 consists of 11 residues. Here the CDR3 reads CSARLYYGYTF. The CDR3 DNA is TGCAGTGCCCGTCTCTACTATGGCTACACCTTC.

This chain connects TRBV7-9 to TRBJ2-5; possibly TRBD2 for D (7 bases). Judging by the DNA end, TRBJ2-7 fits better; the J call may be wrong. Germline V gene lookup returns CDR1 SEHNR and CDR2 FQNEAQ (reference sequence). The CDR3 has 16 amino acids. The CDR3 spells CASSSLRGAVSYEQYF. CDR3 DNA: TGTGCCAGCAGCTCACTACGGGGGGCTGTCTCCTACGAGCAGTACTTC.

This sequence joins TRBV18 and TRBJ2-6; no clear D gene. Trimming stripped 3 bases from V and 2 bases from J, with 8 bases between. This CDR3 is 15 amino acids long. Germline-derived CDR1 and CDR2 are KGHSH and LQKENI. The CDR3 sequence is CASSPSPAGANVLTF. Written as DNA, the CDR3 is TGTGCCAGCTCACCCTCCCCCGCTGGGGCCAACGTCCTGACTTTC.

The rearrangement uses TRBV5-6 and TRBJ2-2; maybe TRBD1 (6 bases). The CDR3 totals 15 residues. Germline V CDR1 and CDR2: SGHDT, YYEEEE. The germline V and J ends were trimmed by 2 bases and 4 bases, with 12 bases remaining between them. CDR3 in amino acids: CASSLPGETTGELFF. The CDR3 region has the DNA TGTGCCAGCAGCTTACCAGGGGAAACCACCGGGGAGCTGTTTTTT. The full variable domain, completed using reference TRBV5-6 and TRBJ2-2, is DAGVTQSPTHLIKTRGQQVTLRCSPKSGHDTVSWYQQALGQGPQFIFQYYEEEERQRGNFPDRFSGHQFPNYSSELNVNALLLGDSALYLCASSLPGETTGELFFGEGSRLTVL.

The J gene is TRBJ2-1, the V gene TRBV13, with 7 positions matching TRBD1. CDR1 and CDR2 (germline): PRHDT, FYEKMQ (reference sequence). Trimming cost V 2 bases and J 2 bases; bases outside gene matches: 15. This CDR3 has 19 residues. The DNA for the CDR3 is TGTGCCAGCAGCTTAAGATTTCGGACAGGCCGAGCTACCTACAATGAGCAGTTCTTC. Protein: CASSLRFRTGRATYNEQFF. Variable domain in full (rest from reference TRBV13 and TRBJ2-1): AAGVIQSPRHLIKEKRETATLKCYPIPRHDTVYWYQQGPGQDPQFLISFYEKMQSDKGSIPDRFSAQQFSDYHSELNMSSLELGDSALYFCASSLRFRTGRATYNEQFFGPGTRLTVL.

This clone was observed a few times. J is TRBJ2-5 and V is TRBV14; TRBD1 is a possible D gene (5 bases). In germline, CDR1 is SGHDN, CDR2 FVKESK. Trimming took off 1 base at V and 5 bases at J, with 14 bases between the two ends. This CDR3 spans 15 amino acids. The DNA for the CDR3 is TGTGCCAGCAGCCAAGGCGGCAGGGCACGGGAGACCCAGTACTTC. This translates into CASSQGGRARETQYF.

In DNA, the CDR3 is TGTGCCAGCAGTGCAGGGACTAGCGGGGGGGCCGCTACCTACGAGCAGTACTTC. Translated: CASSAGTSGGAATYEQYF. V is TRBV25-1 and J is TRBJ2-7; 16 nucleotides line up with TRBD2. The germline V gene encodes CDR1 MGHDK and CDR2 SYGVNS. The CDR3 has 18 residues. With V trimmed by 4 bases and J by 2 bases, 8 bases remained unmatched.

The chain combines TRBV5-1 with TRBJ2-5, with 7 bases matching TRBD1. Germline lookup yields CDR1 SGHRS and CDR2 YFSETQ. The junction had 6 bases not matched to a gene; V was cut back by 3 bases and J by 1 base. The CDR3 is 15 residues long. The DNA for the CDR3 is TGCGCCAGCAGCTGGACGGGACAGCCCCAAGAGACCCAGTACTTC. It specifies CASSWTGQPQETQYF. The entire variable domain, with the rest obtained from reference TRBV5-1 and TRBJ2-5, is as follows: KAGVTQTPRYLIKTRGQQVTLSCSPISGHRSVSWYQQTPGQGLQFLFEYFSETQRNKGNFPGRFSGRQFSNSRSEMNVSTLELGDSALYLCASSWTGQPQETQYFGPGTRLLVL.

The chain is built from TRBV25-1 and TRBJ2-1; D is perhaps TRBD2 (6 bases). The CDR3 spans 15 residues. Trimming left V 3 bases short and J 11 bases short, with 20 bases between. Germline V lookup: CDR1 MGHDK, CDR2 SYGVNS. This CDR3 is CASSDPTLTGVKQFF. CDR3 coding DNA: TGTGCCAGCAGTGATCCTACCCTGACGGGGGTTAAGCAGTTCTTC.

A note on this clone: The junction departs from germline at one end; a sequencing error may be responsible. This chain joins TRBV19 and TRBJ1-1, with TRBD1 matching over 9 bases. CDR1 and CDR2 (germline): LNHDA, SQIVND (reference sequence). The CDR3 has 13 residues. The CDR3 DNA reads as TGTGCCGGTAGTACAGTGGGACAGGGAGAAGCTTTCTTT. Protein sequence: CAGSTVGQGEAFF.

The chain joins TRBV27 to TRBJ1-5; the match to TRBD1 covers 7 bases. J was trimmed by 2 bases and V by 3 bases; bases with no gene match: 4. The CDR3 covers 15 residues. CDR1 is MNHEY, CDR2 SMNVEV, per germline (reference sequence). As DNA, the CDR3 is TGTGCCAGCAGTTTTGAAGGACAGGGCAATCAGCCCCAGCATTTT. Residues: CASSFEGQGNQPQHF.

Details on this clone: One end of the junction does not line up with germline, which may come from a read error. The chain joins TRBV9 to TRBJ1-4, with 7 bases lining up with TRBD1. This CDR3 contains 16 residues. Germline V gene data show CDR1 as SGDLS and CDR2 as YYNGEE. CDR3 region: CAGSAPRGQTDEKLFF. CDR3 DNA sequence: TGTGCCGGCAGCGCCCCCCGGGGACAGACCGACGAAAAACTGTTTTTT.

On this clone itself: The same CDR3 can be traced to other DNA sequences in this sample. The chain employs TRBV7-2 and TRBJ2-7, with no clear D. Looked up from germline, CDR1 is SGHTA and CDR2 is FQGNSA. V was shortened by 2 bases and J by 4 bases, with 3 bases between the two germline ends. The CDR3 runs 11 residues. The CDR3 region has the DNA TGTGCCAGCAGCTTACGGTACGAGCAGTACTTC. This gives the protein CASSLRYEQYF. The full variable domain, completed using reference TRBV7-2 and TRBJ2-7, is GAGVSQSPSNKVTEKGKDVELRCDPISGHTALYWYRQSLGQGLEFLIYFQGNSAPDKSGLPSDRFSAERTGGSVSTLTIQRTQQEDSAVYLCASSLRYEQYFGPGTRLTVT.

The chain is built from TRBV7-9 and TRBJ2-7, with 7 nucleotides matching TRBD1. The CDR3 spans 13 residues. Germline lookup yields CDR1 SEHNR and CDR2 FQNEAQ (reference sequence). J was trimmed by 7 bases and V by 1 base; bases with no gene match: 4. CDR3 sequence (DNA): TGTGCCAGCAGCTTAGAGGGGGCGCGTGAGCAGTACTTC. Translating it yields CASSLEGAREQYF.

The chain couples TRBV5-4 to TRBJ2-7; D possibly corresponds to TRBD1 (7 bases). Looked up from germline, CDR1 is SGHNT and CDR2 is YYREEE (reference sequence). Trimming took off 4 bases at V and 3 bases at J, with 20 bases between the two ends. The CDR3 has 16 amino acids. The CDR3 sequence: CASSPEATGRFYEQYF. In DNA form, the CDR3 reads TGTGCCAGCAGCCCTGAAGCGACAGGGAGGTTCTACGAGCAGTACTTC.

CDR3 residues: CASSLSWGQGISEQYF. The CDR3 nucleotides are TGTGCCAGCAGCCTCTCATGGGGACAGGGAATAAGCGAGCAGTACTTC. This sequence joins TRBV7-6 and TRBJ2-7, with TRBD1 matching over 9 bases. V gave up 5 bases and J gave up 6 bases; unmatched junction bases: 14. CDR3 size: 16 residues. Germline CDR1 SGHVS, CDR2 FNYEAQ.

The chain has TRBV18 and TRBJ2-5, with D perhaps TRBD1 (5 bases). V was cut by 3 bases and J by 5 bases, with 16 bases left in between. Germline loops: CDR1 KGHSH, CDR2 LQKENI. This CDR3 region has 15 residues. In nucleotides, the CDR3 is TGTGCCAGCTCACCCTCAGGAAGGGGCGCGGAGACCCAGTACTTC. It translates to CASSPSGRGAETQYF. The variable domain in full, completed from reference TRBV18 and TRBJ2-5, reads NAGVMQNPRHLVRRRGQEARLRCSPMKGHSHVYWYRQLPEEGLKFMVYLQKENIIDESGMPKERFSAEFPKEGPSILRIQQVVRGDSAAYFCASSPSGRGAETQYFGPGTRLLVL.

The chain links TRBV19 to TRBJ2-2; 13 bases are a match to TRBD2. CDR1 and CDR2 (germline): LNHDA, SQIVND (reference sequence). V shed 5 bases and J 2 bases; nucleotides not matched to a gene: 8. The CDR3 has 18 amino acids. This chain's CDR3 is CASSPTSGGAPNTGELFF. CDR3 sequence (DNA): TGTGCCAGTAGTCCAACTAGCGGGGGGGCCCCAAACACCGGGGAGCTGTTTTTT.